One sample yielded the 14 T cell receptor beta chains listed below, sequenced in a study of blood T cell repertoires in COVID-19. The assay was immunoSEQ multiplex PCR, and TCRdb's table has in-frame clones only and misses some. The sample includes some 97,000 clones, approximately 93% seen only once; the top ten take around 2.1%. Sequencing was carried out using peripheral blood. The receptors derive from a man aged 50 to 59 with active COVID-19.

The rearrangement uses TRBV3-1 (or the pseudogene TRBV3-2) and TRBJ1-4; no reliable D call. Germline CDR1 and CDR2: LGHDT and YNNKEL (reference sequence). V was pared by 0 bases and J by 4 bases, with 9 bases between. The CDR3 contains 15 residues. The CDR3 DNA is TGTGCCAGCAGCCAAGATTTTCCGTATAATGAAAAACTGTTTTTT. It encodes CASSQDFPYNEKLFF.

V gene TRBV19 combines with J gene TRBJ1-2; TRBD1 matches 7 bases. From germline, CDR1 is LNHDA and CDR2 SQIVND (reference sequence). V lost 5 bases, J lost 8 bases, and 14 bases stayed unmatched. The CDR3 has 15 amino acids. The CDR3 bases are TGTGCCAGTAGTTCGAGGACAGGTGATACGGGGGGCTACACCTTC. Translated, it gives CASSSRTGDTGGYTF.

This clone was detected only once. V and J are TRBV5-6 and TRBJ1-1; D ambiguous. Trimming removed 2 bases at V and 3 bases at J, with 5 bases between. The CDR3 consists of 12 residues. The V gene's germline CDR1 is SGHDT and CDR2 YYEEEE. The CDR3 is CASSLQDTEAFF. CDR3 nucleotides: TGTGCCAGCAGCTTACAAGACACTGAAGCTTTCTTT.

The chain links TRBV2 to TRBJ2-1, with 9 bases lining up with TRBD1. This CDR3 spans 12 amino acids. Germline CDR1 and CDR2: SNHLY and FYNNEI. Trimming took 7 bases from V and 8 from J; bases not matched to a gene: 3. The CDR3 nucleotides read TGTGCCAGCAACAGGGGGCAAGATGAGCAGTTCTTC. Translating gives CASNRGQDEQFF.

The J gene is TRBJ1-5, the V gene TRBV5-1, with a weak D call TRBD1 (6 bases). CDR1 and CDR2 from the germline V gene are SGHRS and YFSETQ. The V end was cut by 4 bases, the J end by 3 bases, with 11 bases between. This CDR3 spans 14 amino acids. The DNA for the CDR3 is TGCGCCAGCAGCATAGGGGACACCAATCAGCCCCAGCATTTT. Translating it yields CASSIGDTNQPQHF. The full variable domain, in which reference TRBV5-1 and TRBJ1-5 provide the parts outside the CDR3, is KAGVTQTPRYLIKTRGQQVTLSCSPISGHRSVSWYQQTPGQGLQFLFEYFSETQRNKGNFPGRFSGRQFSNSRSEMNVSTLELGDSALYLCASSIGDTNQPQHFGDGTRLSIL.

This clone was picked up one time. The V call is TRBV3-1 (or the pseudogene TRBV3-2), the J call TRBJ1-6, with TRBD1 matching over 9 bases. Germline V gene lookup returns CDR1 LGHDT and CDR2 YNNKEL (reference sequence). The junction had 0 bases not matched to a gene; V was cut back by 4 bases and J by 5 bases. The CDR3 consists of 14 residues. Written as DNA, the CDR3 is TGTGCCAGCAGCCGGACAGGGGATAATTCACCCCTCCACTTT. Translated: CASSRTGDNSPLHF.

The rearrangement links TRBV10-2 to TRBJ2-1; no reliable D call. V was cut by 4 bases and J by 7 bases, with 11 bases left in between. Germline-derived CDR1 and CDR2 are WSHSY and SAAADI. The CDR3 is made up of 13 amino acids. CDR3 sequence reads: CASSGSYQNEQFF. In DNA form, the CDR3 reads TGCGCCAGCAGTGGGAGTTACCAGAATGAGCAGTTCTTC.

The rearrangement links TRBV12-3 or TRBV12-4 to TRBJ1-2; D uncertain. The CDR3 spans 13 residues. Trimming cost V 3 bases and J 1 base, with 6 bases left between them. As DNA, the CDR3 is TGTGCCAGCAGTTTGGAGGTTAACTATGGCTACACCTTC. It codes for CASSLEVNYGYTF.

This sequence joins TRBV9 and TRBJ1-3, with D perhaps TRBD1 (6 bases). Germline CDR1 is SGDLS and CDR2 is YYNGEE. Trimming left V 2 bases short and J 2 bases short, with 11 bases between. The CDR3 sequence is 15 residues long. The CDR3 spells CASSVGEGAGNTIYF. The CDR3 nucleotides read TGTGCCAGCAGCGTGGGAGAGGGGGCTGGAAACACCATATATTTT.

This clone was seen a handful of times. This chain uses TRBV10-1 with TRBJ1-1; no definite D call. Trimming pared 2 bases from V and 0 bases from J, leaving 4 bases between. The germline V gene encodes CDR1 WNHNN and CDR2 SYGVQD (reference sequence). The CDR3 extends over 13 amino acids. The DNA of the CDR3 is TGCGCCAGCAGTGAGGTCGTGAACACTGAAGCTTTCTTT. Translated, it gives CASSEVVNTEAFF.

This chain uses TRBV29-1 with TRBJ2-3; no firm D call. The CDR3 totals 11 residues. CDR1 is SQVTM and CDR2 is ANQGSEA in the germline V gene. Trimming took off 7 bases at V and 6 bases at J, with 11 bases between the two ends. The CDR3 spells CSARLSDTQYF. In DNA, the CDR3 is TGCAGCGCTCGACTTTCGGATACGCAGTATTTT.

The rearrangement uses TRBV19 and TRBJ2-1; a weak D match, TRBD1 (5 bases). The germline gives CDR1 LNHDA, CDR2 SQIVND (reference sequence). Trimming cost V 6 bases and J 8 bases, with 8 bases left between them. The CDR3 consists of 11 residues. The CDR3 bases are TGTGCCAGTAGCGACAGCTATGAGCAGTTCTTC. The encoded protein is CASSDSYEQFF. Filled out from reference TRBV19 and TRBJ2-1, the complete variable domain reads DGGITQSPKYLFRKEGQNVTLSCEQNLNHDAMYWYRQDPGQGLRLIYYSQIVNDFQKGDIAEGYSVSREKKESFPLTVTSAQKNPTAFYLCASSDSYEQFFGPGTRLTVL.

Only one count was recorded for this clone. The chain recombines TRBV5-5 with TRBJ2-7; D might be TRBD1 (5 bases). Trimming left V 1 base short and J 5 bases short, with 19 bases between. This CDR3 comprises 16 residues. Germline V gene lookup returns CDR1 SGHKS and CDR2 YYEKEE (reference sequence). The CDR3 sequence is CASSLIQGRGTNEQYV. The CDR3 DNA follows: TGTGCCAGCAGCTTGATTCAGGGAAGAGGAACGAACGAGCAGTACGTC.

In DNA form, the CDR3 reads TGTGCCAGCAGCTTCCTAGCGGGAGTCTCCAAAAACATTCAGTACTTC. Translated, it gives CASSFLAGVSKNIQYF. The gene calls are TRBV7-8 and TRBJ2-4; 10 bases line up with TRBD2. The CDR3 is 16 amino acids. After removal of 3 bases from V and 2 bases from J, the junction contained 4 bases not matched to a gene. Germline V lookup: CDR1 SGHVS, CDR2 FQNEAQ.